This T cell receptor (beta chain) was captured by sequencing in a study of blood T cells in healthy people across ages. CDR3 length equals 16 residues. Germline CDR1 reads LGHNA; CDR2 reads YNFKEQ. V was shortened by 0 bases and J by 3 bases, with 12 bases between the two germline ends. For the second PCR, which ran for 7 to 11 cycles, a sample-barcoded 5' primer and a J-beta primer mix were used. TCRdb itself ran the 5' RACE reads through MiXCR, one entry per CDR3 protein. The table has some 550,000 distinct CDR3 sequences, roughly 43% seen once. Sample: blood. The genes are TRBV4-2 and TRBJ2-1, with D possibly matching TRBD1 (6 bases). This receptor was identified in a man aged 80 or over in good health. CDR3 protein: CASSQDGTNRYNEQFF. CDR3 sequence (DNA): TGTGCCAGCAGCCAAGATGGGACAAACCGCTACAATGAGCAGTTCTTC.